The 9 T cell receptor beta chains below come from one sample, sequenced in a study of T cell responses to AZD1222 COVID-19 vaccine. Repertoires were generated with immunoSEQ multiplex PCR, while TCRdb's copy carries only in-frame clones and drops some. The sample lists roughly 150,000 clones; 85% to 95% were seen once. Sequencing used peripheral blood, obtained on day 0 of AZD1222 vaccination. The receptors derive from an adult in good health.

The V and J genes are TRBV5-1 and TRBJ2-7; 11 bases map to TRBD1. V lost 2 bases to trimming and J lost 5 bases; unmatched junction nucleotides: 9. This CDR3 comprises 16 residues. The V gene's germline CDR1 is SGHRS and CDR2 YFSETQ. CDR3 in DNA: TGCGCCAGCAGCTTAGGGACAGGGGGATCGTTCCACGAGCAGTACTTC. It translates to CASSLGTGGSFHEQYF.

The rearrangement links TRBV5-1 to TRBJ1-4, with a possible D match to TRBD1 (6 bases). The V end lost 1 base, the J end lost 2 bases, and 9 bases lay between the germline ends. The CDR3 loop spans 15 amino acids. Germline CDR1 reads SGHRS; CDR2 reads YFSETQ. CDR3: CASSLMGATNEKLFF. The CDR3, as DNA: TGCGCCAGCAGCTTGATGGGGGCGACTAATGAAAAACTGTTTTTT.

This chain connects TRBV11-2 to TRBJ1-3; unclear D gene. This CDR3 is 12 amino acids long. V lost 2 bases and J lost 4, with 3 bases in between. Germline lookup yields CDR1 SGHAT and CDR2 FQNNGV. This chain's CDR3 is CASSLQGNTIYF. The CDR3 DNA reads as TGTGCCAGCAGCTTACAAGGAAACACCATATATTTT.

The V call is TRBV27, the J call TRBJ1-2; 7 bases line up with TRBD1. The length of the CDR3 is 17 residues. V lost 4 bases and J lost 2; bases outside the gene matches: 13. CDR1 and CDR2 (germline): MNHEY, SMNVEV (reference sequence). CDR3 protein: CASSSKGAPVPNYGYTF. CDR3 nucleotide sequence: TGTGCCAGCAGTTCCAAGGGGGCACCTGTCCCCAACTATGGCTACACCTTC.

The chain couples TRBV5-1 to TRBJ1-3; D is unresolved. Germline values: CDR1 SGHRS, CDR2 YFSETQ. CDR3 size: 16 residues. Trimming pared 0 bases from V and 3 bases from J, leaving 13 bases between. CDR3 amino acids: CASSLARREDGNTIYF. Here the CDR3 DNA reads TGCGCCAGCAGCTTGGCCCGGCGGGAAGATGGAAACACCATATATTTT.

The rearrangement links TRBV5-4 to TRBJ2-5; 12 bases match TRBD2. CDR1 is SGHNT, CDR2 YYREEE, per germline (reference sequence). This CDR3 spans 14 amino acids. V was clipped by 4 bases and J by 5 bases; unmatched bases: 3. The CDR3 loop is CASSLAGGLETQYF. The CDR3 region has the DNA TGTGCCAGCAGCCTAGCGGGAGGGTTGGAGACCCAGTACTTC.

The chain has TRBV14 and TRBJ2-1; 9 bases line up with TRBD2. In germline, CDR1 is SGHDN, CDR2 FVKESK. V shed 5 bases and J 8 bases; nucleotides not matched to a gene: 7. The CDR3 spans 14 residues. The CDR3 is CASSDGGRVHEQFF. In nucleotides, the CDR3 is TGTGCCAGCAGCGATGGCGGGAGGGTCCATGAGCAGTTCTTC.

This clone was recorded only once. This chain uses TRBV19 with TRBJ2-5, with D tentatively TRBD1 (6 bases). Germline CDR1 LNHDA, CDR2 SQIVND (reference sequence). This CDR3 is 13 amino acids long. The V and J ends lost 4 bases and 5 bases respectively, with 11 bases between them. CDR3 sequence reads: CASSTGTIETQYF. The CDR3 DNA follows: TGTGCCAGTAGTACCGGGACAATTGAGACCCAGTACTTC.

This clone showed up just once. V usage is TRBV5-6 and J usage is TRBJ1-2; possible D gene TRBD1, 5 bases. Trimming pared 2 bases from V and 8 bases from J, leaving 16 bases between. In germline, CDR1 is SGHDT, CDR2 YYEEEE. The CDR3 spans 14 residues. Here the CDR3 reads CASSFMGPTAGYTF. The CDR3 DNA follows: TGTGCCAGCAGCTTCATGGGACCCACGGCCGGCTACACCTTC.